This TCR beta chain was captured by sequencing in a study of CD8+CD57+ T cells in acquired aplastic anemia. Study-wide findings and caveats: The same twenty-nine CD8+ CDR3 sequences occurred in patients and in controls. Patients and controls were not found to differ significantly in CD8+ Simpson's diversity.

This CDR3 has 16 residues. V was pared by 6 bases and J by 2 bases, with 11 bases of the junction left unmatched. The V gene's germline CDR1 is MNHNS and CDR2 SASEGT. All patients picked for sequencing had shown, by flow cytometry, an expansion of CD8+CD57+ cells. CDR3 and TCR beta VDJ profiling relied on a genomic DNA template. TCRdb called the reads again in MiXCR, with one record for every CDR3 protein. The table lists about 180,000 distinct CDR3 sequences, about half of them singletons. In this sample, this clonotype turned up many times. Its matching antigen is unknown. The source of this sequence is a human donor with aplastic anemia. The chain carries TRBV6-1 and TRBJ2-3; TRBD1 agrees at 7 bases. The sequencing input was sorted CD4+, CD8+, or CD8+CD57+ T cells (not recorded which) from PBMCs. The CDR3: CASSSLPGTATDTQYF. CDR3 nucleotide sequence: TGTGCCAGCAGCTCCCTACCGGGGACAGCCACAGATACGCAGTATTTT.